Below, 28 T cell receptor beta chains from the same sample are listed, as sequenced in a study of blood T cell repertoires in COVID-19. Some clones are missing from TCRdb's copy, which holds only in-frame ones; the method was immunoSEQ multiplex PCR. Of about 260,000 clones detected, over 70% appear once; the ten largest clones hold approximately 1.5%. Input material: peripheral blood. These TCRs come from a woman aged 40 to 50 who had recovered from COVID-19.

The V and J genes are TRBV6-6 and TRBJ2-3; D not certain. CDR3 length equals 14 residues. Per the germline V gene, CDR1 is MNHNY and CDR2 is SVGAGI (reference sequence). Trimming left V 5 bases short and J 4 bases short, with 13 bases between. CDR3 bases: TGTGCCAGCAGTCTCCGAGTAGCTGCAGATACGCAGTATTTT. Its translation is CASSLRVAADTQYF.

CDR3 coding DNA: TGTGCCAGCAGCGCGGGGGAGCAGTTCTATGGCTACACCTTC. Protein product: CASSAGEQFYGYTF. This chain uses TRBV9 with TRBJ1-2, with D tentatively TRBD1 (5 bases). The germline V and J ends were trimmed by 3 bases and 4 bases, with 13 bases remaining between them. CDR1 is SGDLS, CDR2 YYNGEE, per germline. This CDR3 has 14 residues.

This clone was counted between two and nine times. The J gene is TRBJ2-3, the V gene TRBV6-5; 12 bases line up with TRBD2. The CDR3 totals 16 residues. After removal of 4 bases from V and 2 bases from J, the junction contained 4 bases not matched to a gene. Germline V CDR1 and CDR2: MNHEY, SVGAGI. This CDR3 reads CASSFTSGGNTDTQYF. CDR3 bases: TGTGCCAGCAGTTTCACTAGCGGGGGGAACACAGATACGCAGTATTTT.

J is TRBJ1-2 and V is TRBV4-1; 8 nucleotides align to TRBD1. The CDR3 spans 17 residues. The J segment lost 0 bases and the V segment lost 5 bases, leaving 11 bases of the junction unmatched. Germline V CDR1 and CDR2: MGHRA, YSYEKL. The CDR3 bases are TGCGCCAGCAGCTATCTCCAGGGGGCGATTTCTAACTATGGCTACACCTTC. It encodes CASSYLQGAISNYGYTF.

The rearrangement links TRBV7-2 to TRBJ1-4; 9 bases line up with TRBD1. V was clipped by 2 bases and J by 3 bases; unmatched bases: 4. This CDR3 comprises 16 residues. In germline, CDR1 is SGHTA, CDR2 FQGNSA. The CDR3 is CASSLLGQGSNEKLFF. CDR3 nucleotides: TGTGCCAGCAGCTTACTGGGACAGGGTTCTAATGAAAAACTGTTTTTT.

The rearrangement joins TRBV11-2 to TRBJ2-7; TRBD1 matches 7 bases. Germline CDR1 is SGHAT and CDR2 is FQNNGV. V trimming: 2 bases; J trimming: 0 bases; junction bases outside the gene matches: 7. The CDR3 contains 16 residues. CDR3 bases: TGTGCCAGCAGCTTACTATGGGACAGCAACTCCTACGAGCAGTACTTC. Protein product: CASSLLWDSNSYEQYF.

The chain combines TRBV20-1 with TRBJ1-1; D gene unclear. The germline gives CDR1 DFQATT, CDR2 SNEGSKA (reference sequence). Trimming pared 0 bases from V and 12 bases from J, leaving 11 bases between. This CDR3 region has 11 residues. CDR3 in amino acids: CSARDRLRSFF. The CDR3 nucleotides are TGCAGTGCTAGAGATAGGTTGAGGTCTTTCTTT.

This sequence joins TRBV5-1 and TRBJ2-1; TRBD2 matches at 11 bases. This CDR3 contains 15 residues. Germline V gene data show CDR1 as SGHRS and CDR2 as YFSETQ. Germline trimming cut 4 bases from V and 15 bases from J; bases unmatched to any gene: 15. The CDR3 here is CASSLLAGGQVRPFF. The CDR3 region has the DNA TGCGCCAGCAGCCTCCTAGCGGGGGGACAGGTCCGTCCGTTCTTC.

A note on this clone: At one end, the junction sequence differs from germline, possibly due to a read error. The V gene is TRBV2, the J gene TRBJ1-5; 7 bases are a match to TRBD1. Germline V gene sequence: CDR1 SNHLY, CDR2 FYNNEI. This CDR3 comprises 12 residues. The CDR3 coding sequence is TGTGCCAGCAGTTACACGGGACAGCGATCGAATTTT. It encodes CASSYTGQRSNF.

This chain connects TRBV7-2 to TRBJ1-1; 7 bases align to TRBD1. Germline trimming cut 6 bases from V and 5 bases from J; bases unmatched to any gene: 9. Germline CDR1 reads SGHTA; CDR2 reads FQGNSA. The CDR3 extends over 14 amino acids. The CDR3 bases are TGTGCCAGCAGGAAGCGACAGGGCTCTACTGAAGCTTTCTTT. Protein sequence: CASRKRQGSTEAFF.

CDR3 protein: CASSEVSSEQFF. The DNA for the CDR3 is TGTGCCAGCAGTGAAGTTAGTAGTGAGCAGTTCTTC. The V gene is TRBV2, the J gene TRBJ2-1, with no clear D. Germline loops: CDR1 SNHLY, CDR2 FYNNEI. The CDR3 totals 12 residues. The ends were cut back, 1 base at V and 9 bases at J, with 7 bases in the middle.

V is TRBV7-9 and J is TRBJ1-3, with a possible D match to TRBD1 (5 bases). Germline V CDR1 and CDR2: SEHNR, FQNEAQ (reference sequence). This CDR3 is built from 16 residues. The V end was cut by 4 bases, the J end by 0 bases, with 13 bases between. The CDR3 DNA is TGTGCCAGCAGCTCCGGGGCGGGGAGCTCTGGAAACACCATATATTTT. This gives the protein CASSSGAGSSGNTIYF.

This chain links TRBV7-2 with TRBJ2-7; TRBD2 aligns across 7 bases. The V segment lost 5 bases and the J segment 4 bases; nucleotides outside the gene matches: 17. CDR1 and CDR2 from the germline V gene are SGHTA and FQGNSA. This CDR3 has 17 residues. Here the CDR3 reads CASSPLANSGGGYEQYF. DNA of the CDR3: TGTGCCAGCAGCCCCCTCGCAAACTCGGGGGGTGGATACGAGCAGTACTTC.

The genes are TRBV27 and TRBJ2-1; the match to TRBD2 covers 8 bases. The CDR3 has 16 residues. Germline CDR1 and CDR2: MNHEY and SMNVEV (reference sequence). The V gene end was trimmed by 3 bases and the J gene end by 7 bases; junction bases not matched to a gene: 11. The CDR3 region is CASSFSGGVPLNEQFF. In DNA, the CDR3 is TGTGCCAGCAGTTTTTCGGGGGGGGTCCCCTTGAATGAGCAGTTCTTC.

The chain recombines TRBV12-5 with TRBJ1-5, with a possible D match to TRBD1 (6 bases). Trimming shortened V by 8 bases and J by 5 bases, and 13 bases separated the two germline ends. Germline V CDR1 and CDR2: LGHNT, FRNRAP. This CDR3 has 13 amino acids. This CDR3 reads CASTGQSHQPQHF. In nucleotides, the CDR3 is TGTGCTAGTACTGGACAGTCTCATCAGCCCCAGCATTTT.

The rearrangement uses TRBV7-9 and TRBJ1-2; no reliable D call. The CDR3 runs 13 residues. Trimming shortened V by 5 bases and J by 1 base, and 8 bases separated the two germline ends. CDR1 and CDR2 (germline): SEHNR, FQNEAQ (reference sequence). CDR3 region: CASSLTNNYGYTF. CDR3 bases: TGTGCCAGCAGCCTGACTAATAACTATGGCTACACCTTC.

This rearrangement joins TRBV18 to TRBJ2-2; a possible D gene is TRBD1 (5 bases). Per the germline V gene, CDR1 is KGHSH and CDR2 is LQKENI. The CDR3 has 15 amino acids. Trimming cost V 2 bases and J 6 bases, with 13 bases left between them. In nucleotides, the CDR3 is TGTGCCAGCTCACCATATCAGGGAAAGGCCGGGGAGCTGTTTTTT. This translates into CASSPYQGKAGELFF.

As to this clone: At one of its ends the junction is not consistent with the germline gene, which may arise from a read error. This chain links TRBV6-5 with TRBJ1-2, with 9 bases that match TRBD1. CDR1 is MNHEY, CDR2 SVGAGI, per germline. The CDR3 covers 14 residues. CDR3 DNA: TGTGCCAGCAGTTACTCGAGGGACAGGGCCGTCTGGGTCTTC. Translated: CASSYSRDRAVWVF.

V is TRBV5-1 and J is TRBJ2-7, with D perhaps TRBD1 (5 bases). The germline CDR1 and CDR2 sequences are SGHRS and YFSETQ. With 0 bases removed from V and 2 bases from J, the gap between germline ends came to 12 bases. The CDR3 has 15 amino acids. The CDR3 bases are TGCGCCAGCAGCTTGGTTGCATCAGGGCCCTACGAGCAGTACTTC. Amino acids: CASSLVASGPYEQYF.

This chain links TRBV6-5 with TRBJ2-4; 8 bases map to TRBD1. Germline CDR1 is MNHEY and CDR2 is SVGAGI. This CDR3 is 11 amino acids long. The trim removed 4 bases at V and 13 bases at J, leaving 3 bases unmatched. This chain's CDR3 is CASSFGTGQYF. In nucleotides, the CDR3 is TGTGCCAGCAGTTTTGGGACAGGCCAGTACTTC.

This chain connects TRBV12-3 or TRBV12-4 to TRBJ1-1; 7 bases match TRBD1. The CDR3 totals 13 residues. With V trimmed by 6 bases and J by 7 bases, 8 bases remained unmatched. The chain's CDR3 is CASRTQDRHEAFF. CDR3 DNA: TGTGCCAGCAGGACCCAGGACAGGCATGAAGCTTTCTTT.

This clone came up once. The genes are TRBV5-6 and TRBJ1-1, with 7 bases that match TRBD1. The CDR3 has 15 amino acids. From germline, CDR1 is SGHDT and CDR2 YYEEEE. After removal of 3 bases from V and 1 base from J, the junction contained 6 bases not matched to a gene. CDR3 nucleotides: TGTGCCAGCAGCTCCCGGACAGGAGGGAACACTGAAGCTTTCTTT. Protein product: CASSSRTGGNTEAFF.

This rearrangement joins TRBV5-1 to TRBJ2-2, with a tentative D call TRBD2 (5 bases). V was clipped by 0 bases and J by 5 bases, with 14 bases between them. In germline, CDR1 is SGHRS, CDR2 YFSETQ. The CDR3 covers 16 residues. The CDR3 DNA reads TGCGCCAGCAGCTTGGGTCCCAGCGGCGGTACCGGGGAGCTGTTTTTT. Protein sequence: CASSLGPSGGTGELFF.

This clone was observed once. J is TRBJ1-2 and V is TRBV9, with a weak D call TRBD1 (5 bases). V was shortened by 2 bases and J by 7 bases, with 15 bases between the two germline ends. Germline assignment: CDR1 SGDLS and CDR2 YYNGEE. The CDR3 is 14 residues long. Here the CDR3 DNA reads TGTGCCAGCAGCGTTGGGGGGAGCGCCTCTGGCTACACCTTC. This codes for CASSVGGSASGYTF.

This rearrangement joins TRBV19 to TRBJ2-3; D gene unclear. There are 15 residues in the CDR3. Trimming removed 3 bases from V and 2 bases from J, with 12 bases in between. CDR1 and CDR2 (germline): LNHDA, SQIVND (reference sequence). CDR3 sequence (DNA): TGTGCCAGTAGTATGGAGCAATCTACCACAGATACGCAGTATTTT. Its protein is CASSMEQSTTDTQYF.

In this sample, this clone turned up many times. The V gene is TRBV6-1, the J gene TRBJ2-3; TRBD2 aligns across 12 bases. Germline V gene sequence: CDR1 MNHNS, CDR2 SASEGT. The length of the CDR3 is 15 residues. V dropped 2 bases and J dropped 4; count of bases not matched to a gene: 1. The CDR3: CASSELAGGPDTQYF. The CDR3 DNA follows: TGTGCCAGCAGTGAACTAGCGGGGGGGCCAGATACGCAGTATTTT.

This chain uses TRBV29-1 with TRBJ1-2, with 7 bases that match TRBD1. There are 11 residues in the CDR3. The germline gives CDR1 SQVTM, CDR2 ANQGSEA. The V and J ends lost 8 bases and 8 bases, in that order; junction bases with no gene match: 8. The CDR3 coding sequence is TGCAGCAGCACGACAGGGTCCGGCTACACCTTC. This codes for CSSTTGSGYTF. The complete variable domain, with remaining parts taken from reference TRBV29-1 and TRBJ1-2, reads SAVISQKPSRDICQRGTSLTIQCQVDSQVTMMFWYRQQPGQSLTLIATANQGSEATYESGFVIDKFPISRPNLTFSTLTVSNMSPEDSSIYLCSSTTGSGYTFGSGTRLTVV.

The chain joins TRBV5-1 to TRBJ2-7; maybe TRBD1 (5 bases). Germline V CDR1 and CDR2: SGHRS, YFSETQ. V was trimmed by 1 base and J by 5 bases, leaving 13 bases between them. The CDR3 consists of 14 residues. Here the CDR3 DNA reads TGCGCCAGCAGCTTGTCAAAGGGGTACCACGAGCAGTACTTC. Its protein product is CASSLSKGYHEQYF.